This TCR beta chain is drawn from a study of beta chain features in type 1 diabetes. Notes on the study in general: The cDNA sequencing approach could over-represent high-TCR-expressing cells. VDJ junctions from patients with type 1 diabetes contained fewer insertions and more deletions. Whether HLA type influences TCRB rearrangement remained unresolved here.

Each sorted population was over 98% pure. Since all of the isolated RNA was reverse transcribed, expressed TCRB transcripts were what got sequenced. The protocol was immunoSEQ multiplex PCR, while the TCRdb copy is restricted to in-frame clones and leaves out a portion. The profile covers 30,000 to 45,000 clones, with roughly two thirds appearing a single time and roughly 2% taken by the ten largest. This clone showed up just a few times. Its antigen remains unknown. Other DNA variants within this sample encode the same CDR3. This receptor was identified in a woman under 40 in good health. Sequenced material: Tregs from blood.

The DNA for the CDR3 is TGTGCCAGCTCACCGGGACAGAGTTCCTACGAGCAGTACTTC. Encoded protein: CASSPGQSSYEQYF. The J gene is TRBJ2-7, the V gene TRBV18, with 7 bases identical to TRBD1. The V gene's germline CDR1 is KGHSH and CDR2 LQKENI. J was trimmed by 1 base and V by 3 bases; bases with no gene match: 3. This CDR3 is 14 amino acids long.